Shown below are 14 T cell receptor beta chains from a single sample sequenced in a study of blood T cells in healthy people across ages (dated by TCRdb to 2014 to 2015). Libraries were made using 5' RACE. Sequenced on an Illumina HiSeq 2500. A second roughly 6 to 11 cycle PCR used a sample-barcoded 5' primer and a J-beta primer mix. TCRdb reran the public reads through fastp at Q25 and MiXCR, keeping productive beta chains. Duplicate CDR3 protein sequences are folded into a single record with the most common DNA and genes. The sample table contains about 1,500,000 distinct CDR3 sequences; only one count was recorded for 28% of them. The ten largest make up over 7% of the sample. The sample consisted of blood. All receptors come from a woman aged 25 to 39 in good health.

The chain carries TRBV7-2 and TRBJ1-1; 7 bases are shared with TRBD1. Germline assignment: CDR1 SGHTA and CDR2 FQGNSA. The CDR3 loop spans 17 amino acids. Trimming at V came to 0 bases and at J to 9 bases, leaving 16 bases not matched to a gene. This CDR3 reads CASSLAPPTQGGSKAFF. CDR3 bases: TGTGCCAGCAGCTTAGCTCCCCCCACCCAGGGGGGTAGTAAAGCTTTCTTT.

This chain connects TRBV7-2 to TRBJ2-3; D call uncertain. This CDR3 has 13 residues. In germline, CDR1 is SGHTA, CDR2 FQGNSA. Between the trimmed V and J ends, which lost 5 bases and 3 bases, there was a span of 9 bases. The CDR3 sequence is CASSDYRTDTQYF. The CDR3, as DNA: TGTGCCAGCAGCGATTATAGGACAGATACGCAGTATTTT.

The count of this clonotype is one. The chain is built from TRBV2 and TRBJ1-2; weak D call: TRBD1 (5 bases). This CDR3 contains 14 residues. Looked up from germline, CDR1 is SNHLY and CDR2 is FYNNEI. V shed 7 bases and J shed 8 bases, with 20 bases lying between them. CDR3 region: CASNQLKGARGYTF. The CDR3 bases are TGTGCCAGCAACCAACTGAAAGGGGCAAGGGGCTACACCTTC.

The chain employs TRBV19 and TRBJ2-3; no clear D gene. V lost 1 base, J lost 6 bases, and 8 bases lay in between. There are 13 residues in the CDR3. Germline values: CDR1 LNHDA, CDR2 SQIVND (reference sequence). CDR3 DNA: TGTGCCAGTAGTATAGGTAGTGGTGATACGCAGTATTTT. The encoded protein is CASSIGSGDTQYF.

The chain recombines TRBV5-1 with TRBJ2-3, with 9 bases that match TRBD2. Germline V gene lookup returns CDR1 SGHRS and CDR2 YFSETQ. The CDR3 length is 18 residues. V dropped 4 bases and J dropped 4; count of bases not matched to a gene: 16. CDR3 in amino acids: CASSGAYSAGGPADTQYF. The CDR3 coding sequence is TGCGCCAGCAGCGGGGCCTATTCGGCGGGGGGGCCAGCAGATACGCAGTATTTT.

This clonotype was seen a handful of times. This chain joins TRBV7-9 and TRBJ2-3; D could derive from TRBD1 or TRBD2 (5 bases each). Germline CDR1 and CDR2: SEHNR and FQNEAQ (reference sequence). Trimming removed 5 bases from V and 1 base from J, with 16 bases in between. This CDR3 has 16 residues. The CDR3 loop is CASSQTVMGGTDTQYF. In DNA form, the CDR3 reads TGTGCCAGCAGCCAAACCGTCATGGGGGGCACAGATACGCAGTATTTT.

This clonotype was detected many times. The chain's CDR3 is CASSDSAGGPDTQYF. CDR3 nucleotide sequence: TGTGCCAGCAGTGACTCAGCGGGGGGGCCAGATACGCAGTATTTT. This chain links TRBV6-4 with TRBJ2-3; TRBD2 aligns across 10 bases. Per the germline V gene, CDR1 is MRHNA and CDR2 is SNTAGT. After removal of 0 bases from V and 4 bases from J, the junction contained 1 base not matched to a gene. The CDR3 contains 15 residues.

This clonotype was seen more than once but under ten times. The chain carries TRBV3-1 and TRBJ1-5; 8 bases agree with TRBD1. Looked up from germline, CDR1 is LGHDT and CDR2 is YNNKEL (reference sequence). This CDR3 is built from 16 residues. Trimming removed 4 bases from V and 0 bases from J; junction bases left unmatched: 5. The CDR3 is CASSRGTGDSNQPQHF. In nucleotides, the CDR3 is TGTGCCAGCAGCCGCGGGACAGGTGATAGCAATCAGCCCCAGCATTTT. Based on the CDR3 plus reference TRBV3-1 and TRBJ1-5, the full variable domain is DTAVSQTPKYLVTQMGNDKSIKCEQNLGHDTMYWYKQDSKKFLKIMFSYNNKELIINETVPNRFSPKSPDKAHLNLHINSLELGDSAVYFCASSRGTGDSNQPQHFGDGTRLSIL.

As for this clonotype: A junction end diverges from the germline sequence, so it may reflect a read error. This sequence joins TRBV4-1 and TRBJ1-1; D is ambiguous. Germline CDR1 reads MGHRA; CDR2 reads YSYEKL. The CDR3 covers 13 residues. Written as DNA, the CDR3 is TGCGCCAGCAGCTGGGATTTGAACACTGAAACTTTCTTT. Its protein is CASSWDLNTETFF.

This clonotype was picked up a small number of times. V is TRBV7-2 and J is TRBJ1-1; D unresolved. The ends were cut back, 1 base at V and 11 bases at J, with 8 bases in the middle. The CDR3 sequence is 11 residues long. CDR1 SGHTA and CDR2 FQGNSA come from the germline V gene. The CDR3 sequence is CASSLEPYAFF. DNA of the CDR3: TGTGCCAGCAGCTTAGAACCTTACGCTTTCTTT.

This clonotype was counted between two and nine times. This chain connects TRBV7-3 to TRBJ2-2, with D perhaps matching TRBD2 (5 bases). The CDR3 runs to 15 residues. V was clipped by 4 bases and J by 5 bases, with 14 bases between them. Germline CDR1 SGHTA, CDR2 FQGTGA. CDR3 bases: TGTGCCAGCAGCTACCCCGCCGGCGGGACCGGGGAGCTGTTTTTT. Translating gives CASSYPAGGTGELFF. The full variable domain, its missing parts supplied by reference TRBV7-3 and TRBJ2-2, is GAGVSQTPSNKVTEKGKYVELRCDPISGHTALYWYRQSLGQGPEFLIYFQGTGAADDSGLPNDRFFAVRPEGSVSTLKIQRTERGDSAVYLCASSYPAGGTGELFFGEGSRLTVL.

This clonotype occurred a few times. This chain connects TRBV3-1 to TRBJ2-7, with TRBD2 matching over 8 bases. The germline CDR1 and CDR2 sequences are LGHDT and YNNKEL (reference sequence). The trim removed 3 bases at V and 7 bases at J, leaving 8 bases unmatched. The CDR3 runs 14 residues. This chain's CDR3 is CASSHRGSGEEQYF. The CDR3 bases are TGTGCCAGCAGCCATCGTGGTAGCGGGGAAGAGCAGTACTTC.

This clonotype was counted many times. This chain connects TRBV4-2 to TRBJ2-7, with 7 bases fitting TRBD1. Germline V gene data show CDR1 as LGHNA and CDR2 as YNFKEQ. The length of the CDR3 is 14 residues. The junction had 5 bases not matched to a gene; V was cut back by 3 bases and J by 3 bases. In nucleotides, the CDR3 is TGTGCCAGCAGCCAGCCAGGACAGGACTACGAGCAGTACTTC. Amino acids: CASSQPGQDYEQYF.

This clonotype was observed at least ten times. This chain links TRBV2 with TRBJ2-5; a weak D match, TRBD2 (5 bases). The CDR3 contains 13 residues. V was clipped by 4 bases and J by 6 bases, with 12 bases between them. Germline values: CDR1 SNHLY, CDR2 FYNNEI. CDR3 DNA: TGTGCCAGCAGTGGGGCGGTCGGGAAGACCCAGTACTTC. Translation: CASSGAVGKTQYF.